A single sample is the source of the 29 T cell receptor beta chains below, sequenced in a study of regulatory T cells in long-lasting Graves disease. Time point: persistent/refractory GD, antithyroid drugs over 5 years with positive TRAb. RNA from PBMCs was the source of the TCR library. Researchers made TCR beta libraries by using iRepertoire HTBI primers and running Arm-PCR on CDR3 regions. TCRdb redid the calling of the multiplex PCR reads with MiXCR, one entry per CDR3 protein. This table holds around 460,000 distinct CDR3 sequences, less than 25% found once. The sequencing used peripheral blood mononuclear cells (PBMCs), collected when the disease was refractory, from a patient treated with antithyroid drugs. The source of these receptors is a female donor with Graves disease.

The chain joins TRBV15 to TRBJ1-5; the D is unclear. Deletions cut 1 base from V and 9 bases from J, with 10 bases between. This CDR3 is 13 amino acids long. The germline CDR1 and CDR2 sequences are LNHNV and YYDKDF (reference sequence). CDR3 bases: TGTGCCACCAGCAGAGTTTCGTTTGGGCCCCAGCATTTT. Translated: CATSRVSFGPQHF.

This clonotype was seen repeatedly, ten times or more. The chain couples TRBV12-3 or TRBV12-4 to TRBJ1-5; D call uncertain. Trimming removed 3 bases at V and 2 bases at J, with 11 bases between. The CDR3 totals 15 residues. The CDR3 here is CASSLWAGGNQPQHF. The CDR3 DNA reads TGTGCCAGCAGTTTGTGGGCAGGCGGCAATCAGCCCCAGCATTTT.

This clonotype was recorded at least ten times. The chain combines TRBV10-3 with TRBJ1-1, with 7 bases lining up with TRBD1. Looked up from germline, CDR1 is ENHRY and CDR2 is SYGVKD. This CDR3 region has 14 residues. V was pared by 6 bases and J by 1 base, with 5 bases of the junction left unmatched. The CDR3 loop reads CAIRADRANTEAFF. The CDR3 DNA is TGTGCCATCAGGGCCGACAGGGCGAACACTGAAGCTTTCTTT.

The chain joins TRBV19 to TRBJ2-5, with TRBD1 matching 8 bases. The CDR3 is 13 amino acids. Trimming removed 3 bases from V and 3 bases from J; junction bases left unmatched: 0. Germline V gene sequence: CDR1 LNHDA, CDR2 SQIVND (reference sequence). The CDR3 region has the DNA TGTGCCAGTAGTATGACAGGGGAAGAGACCCAGTACTTC. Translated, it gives CASSMTGEETQYF.

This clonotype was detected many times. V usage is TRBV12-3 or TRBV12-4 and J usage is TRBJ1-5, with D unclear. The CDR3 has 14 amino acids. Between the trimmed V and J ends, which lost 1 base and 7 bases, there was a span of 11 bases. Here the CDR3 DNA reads TGTGCCAGCAGTTTAGGGGGTTTATGGCAGCCCCAGCATTTT. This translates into CASSLGGLWQPQHF.

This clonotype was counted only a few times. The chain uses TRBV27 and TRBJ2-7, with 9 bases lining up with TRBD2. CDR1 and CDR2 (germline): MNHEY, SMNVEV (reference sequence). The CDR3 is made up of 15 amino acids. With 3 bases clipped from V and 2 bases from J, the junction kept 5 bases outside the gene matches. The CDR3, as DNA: TGTGCCAGCAGTTTTTGGCTAGCGGGACCCTACGAGCAGTACTTC. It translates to CASSFWLAGPYEQYF.

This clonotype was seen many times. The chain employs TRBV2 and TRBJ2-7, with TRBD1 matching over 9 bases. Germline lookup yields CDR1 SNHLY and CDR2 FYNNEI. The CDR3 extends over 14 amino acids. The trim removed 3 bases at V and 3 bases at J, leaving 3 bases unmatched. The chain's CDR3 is CASSETGGFYEQYF. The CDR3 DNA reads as TGTGCCAGCAGTGAGACAGGGGGGTTCTACGAGCAGTACTTC.

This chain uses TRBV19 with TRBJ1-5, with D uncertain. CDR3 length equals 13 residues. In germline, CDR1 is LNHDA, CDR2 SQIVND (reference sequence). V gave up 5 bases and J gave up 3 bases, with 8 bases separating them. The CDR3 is CASSETHNQPQHF. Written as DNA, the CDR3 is TGTGCCAGTAGTGAGACACACAATCAGCCCCAGCATTTT.

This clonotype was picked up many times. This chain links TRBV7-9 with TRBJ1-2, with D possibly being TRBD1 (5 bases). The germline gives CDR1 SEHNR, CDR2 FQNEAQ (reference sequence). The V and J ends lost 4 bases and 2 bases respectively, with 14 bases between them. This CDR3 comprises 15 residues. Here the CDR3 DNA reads TGTGCCAGCAGCTCCCTGGGGGAATCCAACTATGGCTACACCTTC. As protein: CASSSLGESNYGYTF.

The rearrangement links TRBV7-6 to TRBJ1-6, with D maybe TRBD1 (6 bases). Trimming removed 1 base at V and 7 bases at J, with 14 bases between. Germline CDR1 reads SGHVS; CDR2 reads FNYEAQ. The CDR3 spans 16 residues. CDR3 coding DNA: TGTGCCAGCAGCTTAGGGGGGGCAGGGAACAATTCACCCCTCCACTTT. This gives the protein CASSLGGAGNNSPLHF.

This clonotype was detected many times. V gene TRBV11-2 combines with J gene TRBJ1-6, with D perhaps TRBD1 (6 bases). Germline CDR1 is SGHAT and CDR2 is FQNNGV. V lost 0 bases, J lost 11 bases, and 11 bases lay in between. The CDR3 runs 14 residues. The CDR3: CASSLESSGAPLHF. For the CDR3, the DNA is TGTGCCAGCAGCTTAGAATCTTCAGGGGCACCCCTCCACTTT.

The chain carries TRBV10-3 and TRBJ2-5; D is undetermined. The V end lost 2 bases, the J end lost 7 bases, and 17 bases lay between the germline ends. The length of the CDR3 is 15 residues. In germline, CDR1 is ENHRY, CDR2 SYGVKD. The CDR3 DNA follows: TGTGCCATCAGTGAGGGTGAACTACGAATTGGGACCCAGTACTTC. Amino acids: CAISEGELRIGTQYF.

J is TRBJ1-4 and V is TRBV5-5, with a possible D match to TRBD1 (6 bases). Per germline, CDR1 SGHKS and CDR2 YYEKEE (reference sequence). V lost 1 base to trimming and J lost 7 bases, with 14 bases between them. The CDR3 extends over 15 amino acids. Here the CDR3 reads CASSLYPTGIEKLFF. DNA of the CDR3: TGTGCCAGCAGCTTGTACCCCACAGGGATTGAAAAACTGTTTTTT. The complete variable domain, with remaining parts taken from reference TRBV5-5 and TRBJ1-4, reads DAGVTQSPTHLIKTRGQQVTLRCSPISGHKSVSWYQQVLGQGPQFIFQYYEKEERGRGNFPDRFSARQFPNYSSELNVNALLLGDSALYLCASSLYPTGIEKLFFGSGTQLSVL.

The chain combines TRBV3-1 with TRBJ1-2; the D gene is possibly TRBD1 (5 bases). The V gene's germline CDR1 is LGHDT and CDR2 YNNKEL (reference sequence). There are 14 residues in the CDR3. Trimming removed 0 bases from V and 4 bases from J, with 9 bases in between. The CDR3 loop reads CASSQDKGAYGYTF. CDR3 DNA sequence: TGTGCCAGCAGCCAAGATAAAGGGGCCTATGGCTACACCTTC.

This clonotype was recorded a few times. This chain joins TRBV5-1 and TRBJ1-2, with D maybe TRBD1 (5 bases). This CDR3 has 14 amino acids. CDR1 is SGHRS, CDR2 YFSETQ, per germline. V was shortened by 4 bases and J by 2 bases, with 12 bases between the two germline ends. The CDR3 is CASSPGGENYGYTF. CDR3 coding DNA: TGCGCCAGCAGCCCCGGAGGGGAGAACTATGGCTACACCTTC.

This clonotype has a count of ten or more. CDR3 loop: CASSDFKDRPYGYTF. In DNA form, the CDR3 reads TGTGCCAGCAGTGACTTTAAGGACAGGCCTTATGGCTACACCTTC. V gene TRBV12-3 or TRBV12-4 combines with J gene TRBJ1-2, with 7 bases identical to TRBD1. The CDR3 covers 15 residues. Trimming took 5 bases from V and 5 from J; bases not matched to a gene: 11.

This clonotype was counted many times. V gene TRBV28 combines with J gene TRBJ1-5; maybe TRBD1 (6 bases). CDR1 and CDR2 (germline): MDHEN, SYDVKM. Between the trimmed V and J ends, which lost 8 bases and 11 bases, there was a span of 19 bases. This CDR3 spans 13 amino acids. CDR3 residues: CASLRGGGIAQHF. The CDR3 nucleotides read TGTGCCAGCCTCAGGGGAGGGGGGATTGCCCAGCATTTT. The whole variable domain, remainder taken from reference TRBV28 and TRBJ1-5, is DVKVTQSSRYLVKRTGEKVFLECVQDMDHENMFWYRQDPGLGLRLIYFSYDVKMKEKGDIPEGYSVSREKKERFSLILESASTNQTSMYLCASLRGGGIAQHFGDGTRLSIL.

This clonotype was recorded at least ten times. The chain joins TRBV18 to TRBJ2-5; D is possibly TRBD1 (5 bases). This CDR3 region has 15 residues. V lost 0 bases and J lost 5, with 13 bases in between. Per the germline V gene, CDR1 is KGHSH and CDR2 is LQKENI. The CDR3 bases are TGTGCCAGCTCACCACCGGCCCCAGGGCGGGAGACCCAGTACTTC. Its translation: CASSPPAPGRETQYF.

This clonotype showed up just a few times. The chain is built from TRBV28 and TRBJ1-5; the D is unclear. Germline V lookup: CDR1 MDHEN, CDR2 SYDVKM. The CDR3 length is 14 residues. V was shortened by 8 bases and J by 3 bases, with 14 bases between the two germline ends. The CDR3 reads CASVPHGYNQPQHF. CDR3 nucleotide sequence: TGTGCCAGCGTCCCCCACGGATACAATCAGCCCCAGCATTTT.

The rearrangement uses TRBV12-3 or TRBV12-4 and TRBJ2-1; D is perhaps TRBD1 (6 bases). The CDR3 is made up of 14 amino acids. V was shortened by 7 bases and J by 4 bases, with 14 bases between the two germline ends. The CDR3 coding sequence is TGTGCCAGCACCCGGACTGGACAGTACAATGAGCAGTTCTTC. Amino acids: CASTRTGQYNEQFF.

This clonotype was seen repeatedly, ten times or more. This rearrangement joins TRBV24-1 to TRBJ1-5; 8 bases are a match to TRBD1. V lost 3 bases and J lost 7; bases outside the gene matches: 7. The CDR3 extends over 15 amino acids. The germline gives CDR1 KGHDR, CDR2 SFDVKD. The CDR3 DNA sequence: TGTGCCACCAGTGATGCCGACAGGGGCGGGCAGCCCCAGCATTTT. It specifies CATSDADRGGQPQHF.

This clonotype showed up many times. The CDR3 DNA sequence: TGTGCCAGCAGTTTTTATGAGCTCTCCTATGGCTACACCTTC. Translated, it gives CASSFYELSYGYTF. The V and J genes are TRBV12-3 or TRBV12-4 and TRBJ1-2; D ambiguous. V was cut by 3 bases and J by 4 bases, with 12 bases left in between. The CDR3 totals 14 residues.

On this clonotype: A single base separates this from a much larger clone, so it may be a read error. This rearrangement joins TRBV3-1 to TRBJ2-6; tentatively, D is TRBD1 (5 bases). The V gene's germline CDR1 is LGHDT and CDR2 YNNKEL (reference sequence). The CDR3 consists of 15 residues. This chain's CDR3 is CASSQDSSGANVLAF. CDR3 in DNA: TGTGCCAGCAGCCAAGACAGCTCTGGGGCCAACGTCCTGGCTTTC.

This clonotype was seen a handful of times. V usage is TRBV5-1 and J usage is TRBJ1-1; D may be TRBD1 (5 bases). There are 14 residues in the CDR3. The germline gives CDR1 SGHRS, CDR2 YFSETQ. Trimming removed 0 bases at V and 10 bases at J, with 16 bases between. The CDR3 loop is CASSLGAQGGRAFF. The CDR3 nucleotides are TGCGCCAGCAGCTTGGGGGCCCAGGGTGGCCGAGCTTTCTTT.

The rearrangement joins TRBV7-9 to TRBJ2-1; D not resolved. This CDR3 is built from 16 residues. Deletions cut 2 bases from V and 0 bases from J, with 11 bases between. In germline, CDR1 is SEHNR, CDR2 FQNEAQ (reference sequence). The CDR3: CASSLIGWSSYNEQFF. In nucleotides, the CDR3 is TGTGCCAGCAGCTTAATAGGGTGGAGCTCCTACAATGAGCAGTTCTTC. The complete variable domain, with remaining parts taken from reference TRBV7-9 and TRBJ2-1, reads DTGVSQNPRHKITKRGQNVTFRCDPISEHNRLYWYRQTLGQGPEFLTYFQNEAQLEKSRLLSDRFSAERPKGSFSTLEIQRTEQGDSAMYLCASSLIGWSSYNEQFFGPGTRLTVL.

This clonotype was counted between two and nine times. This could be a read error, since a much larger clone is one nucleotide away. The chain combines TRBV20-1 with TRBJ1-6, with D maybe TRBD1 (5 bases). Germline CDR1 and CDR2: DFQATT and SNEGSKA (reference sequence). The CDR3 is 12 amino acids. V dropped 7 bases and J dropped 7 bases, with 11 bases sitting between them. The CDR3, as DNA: TGCAGTGGTACAAGGGGAAATTCACCCCTCCACTTT. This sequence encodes CSGTRGNSPLHF.

The CDR3 here is CASSPSGEFYGYTF. Here the CDR3 DNA reads TGTGCCAGCTCACCCTCGGGGGAGTTTTATGGCTACACCTTC. The chain recombines TRBV18 with TRBJ1-2, with D tentatively TRBD1 (5 bases). Germline V gene lookup returns CDR1 KGHSH and CDR2 LQKENI. V was clipped by 3 bases and J by 5 bases, with 13 bases between them. The CDR3 covers 14 residues.

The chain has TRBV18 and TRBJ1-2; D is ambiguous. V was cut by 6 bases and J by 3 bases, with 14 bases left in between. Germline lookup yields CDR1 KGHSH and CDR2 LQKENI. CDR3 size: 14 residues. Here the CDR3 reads CASSSGPGHYGYTF. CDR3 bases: TGTGCCAGCTCTTCTGGACCAGGTCACTATGGCTACACCTTC.

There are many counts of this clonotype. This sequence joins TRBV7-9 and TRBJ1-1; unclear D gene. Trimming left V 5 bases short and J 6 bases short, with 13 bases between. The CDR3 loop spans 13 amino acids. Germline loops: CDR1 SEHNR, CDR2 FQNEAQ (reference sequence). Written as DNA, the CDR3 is TGTGCCAGCAGCGGTCGGGGAAGAGCTGAAGCTTTCTTT. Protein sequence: CASSGRGRAEAFF. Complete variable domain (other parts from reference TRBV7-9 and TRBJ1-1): DTGVSQNPRHKITKRGQNVTFRCDPISEHNRLYWYRQTLGQGPEFLTYFQNEAQLEKSRLLSDRFSAERPKGSFSTLEIQRTEQGDSAMYLCASSGRGRAEAFFGQGTRLTVV.